This T cell receptor (beta chain) was retrieved from a study of T-cell memory formation after mild COVID-19. This clonotype was detected a few times. CDR3 length: 18 amino acids. TCRdb processed the 5' RACE reads anew with MiXCR; each CDR3 protein has one entry. Seen here are tens of thousands of distinct CDR3 sequences, 14% observed once, and the top ten hold roughly a third. Sequenced: PBMCs or a T cell subset sorted from them (not recorded which). The chain is built from TRBV21-1 and TRBJ2-7. TRBV21-1 is a documented pseudogene. The receptor comes from an adult woman who had mild COVID-19 (a few samples of this study predate the infection). Cell type and time point are not known. CDR3 region: CASSKARLFNLRASEQYF. DNA of the CDR3: TGTGCCAGCAGCAAAGCCAGGCTATTCAACTTAAGGGCCTCCGAGCAGTACTTC.